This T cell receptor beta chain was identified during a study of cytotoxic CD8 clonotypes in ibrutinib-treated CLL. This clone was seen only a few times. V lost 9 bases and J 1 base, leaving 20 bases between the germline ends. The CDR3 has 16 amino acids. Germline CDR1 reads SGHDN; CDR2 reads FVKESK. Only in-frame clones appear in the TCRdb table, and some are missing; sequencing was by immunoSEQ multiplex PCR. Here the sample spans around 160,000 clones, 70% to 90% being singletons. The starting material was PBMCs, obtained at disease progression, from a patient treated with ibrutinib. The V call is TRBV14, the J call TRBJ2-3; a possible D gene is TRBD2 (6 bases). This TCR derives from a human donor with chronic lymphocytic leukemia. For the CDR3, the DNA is TGTGCCAGTCAGCAAGGTAGCGGAGCCCGCACAGATACGCAGTATTTT. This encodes CASQQGSGARTDTQYF. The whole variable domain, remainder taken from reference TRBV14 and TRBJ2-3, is EAGVTQFPSHSVIEKGQTVTLRCDPISGHDNLYWYRRVMGKEIKFLLHFVKESKQDESGMPNNRFLAERTGGTYSTLKVQPAELEDSGVYFCASQQGSGARTDTQYFGPGTRLTVL.